The present T cell receptor beta chain was sequenced within a study of blood T cells in healthy people across ages. Findings of the study overall: Diversity was estimated from one million T cells, and these estimates were considered underestimates. A strong correlation between TCR beta diversity and naive T cell percentage was seen. Measured against age, TCR beta diversity per million T cells decreased in a roughly linear manner.

The authors ran a second PCR of roughly 6 to 12 cycles using a sample-barcoded 5' primer and a J-beta primer mix. Tagging of each cDNA molecule was performed by a template-switch adaptor with 12 random nucleotides. Using its own MiXCR run on the 5' RACE reads, TCRdb lists one record per CDR3 protein. The repertoire includes hundreds of thousands of distinct CDR3 sequences, less than 70% of them detected once, and 41% sits in the top ten. CDR3 length: 16 amino acids. CDR1 is DFQATT, CDR2 SNEGSKA, per germline (reference sequence). Concerning this clonotype itself: Its antigen is not identified.

The receptor was isolated from a man aged 80 or over in good health. Material for sequencing was blood. The genes are TRBV20-1 and TRBJ2-7, with 10 bases lining up with TRBD2. The J call may be mistaken, given a closer DNA end match to TRBJ2-5. The DNA of the CDR3 is TGCAGTGCTAGAGAGATGAGCGGGAGGGCCTTCGGGACCCAGTACTTC. Translated: CSAREMSGRAFGTQYF.